This entry lists 32 T cell receptor beta chains sequenced from one sample in a study of T cells after yellow fever vaccination. TCRdb reprocessed the 5' RACE reads via MiXCR and lists one record per CDR3 protein. The data show roughly 320,000 distinct CDR3 sequences, about 10% seen once. The sequences come from CD4+ T cells sorted from PBMCs, collected 45 days after the yellow fever booster vaccination. The receptor set was obtained from a man aged 18 to 29 who received the YFV17D yellow fever vaccine.

The CDR3 bases are TGCAGGGGACAGGGTGATTCACCCCTCCACTTT. Translating gives CRGQGDSPLHF. The chain has TRBV20-1 and TRBJ1-6, with 9 bases that match TRBD1. The CDR3 has 11 amino acids. Germline V gene lookup returns CDR1 DFQATT and CDR2 SNEGSKA (reference sequence).

This clonotype was observed at least ten times. The J gene is TRBJ2-1, the V gene TRBV20-1, with 7 bases matching TRBD2. V was pared by 3 bases and J by 0 bases, with 5 bases of the junction left unmatched. This CDR3 has 15 residues. Germline V gives CDR1 DFQATT, CDR2 SNEGSKA (reference sequence). The CDR3 spells CSARPLAVSYNEQFF. CDR3 coding DNA: TGCAGTGCTAGGCCCCTAGCGGTCTCCTACAATGAGCAGTTCTTC.

This clonotype has only a few counts. The V gene is TRBV10-2, the J gene TRBJ2-7, with 8 bases identical to TRBD2. Trimming removed 5 bases from V and 4 bases from J; junction bases left unmatched: 10. This CDR3 is built from 15 residues. Looked up from germline, CDR1 is WSHSY and CDR2 is SAAADI. In DNA, the CDR3 is TGCGCCAGCAGTAACCTCGGGGGGGCCGAGTACGAGCAGTACTTC. Its protein is CASSNLGGAEYEQYF.

This chain connects TRBV15 to TRBJ1-4; 7 positions agree with TRBD1. CDR1 and CDR2 (germline): LNHNV, YYDKDF (reference sequence). The length of the CDR3 is 15 residues. J was trimmed by 0 bases and V by 4 bases; bases with no gene match: 2. CDR3 loop: CATSTQGATNEKLFF. The CDR3 nucleotides are TGTGCCACCAGCACGCAGGGGGCAACTAATGAAAAACTGTTTTTT.

This clonotype appeared a few times. J is TRBJ1-2 and V is TRBV4-3; D remains unclear. The germline CDR1 and CDR2 sequences are LGHNA and YSLEER. The CDR3 extends over 14 amino acids. The V and J ends lost 0 bases and 4 bases respectively, with 9 bases between them. The CDR3 DNA is TGCGCCAGCAGCCAAGACAGTGTCCTCTATGGCTACACCTTC. It specifies CASSQDSVLYGYTF.

This clonotype was counted between two and nine times. The V call is TRBV7-2, the J call TRBJ1-5; D not resolved. This CDR3 has 17 amino acids. The ends were cut back, 8 bases at V and 2 bases at J, with 22 bases in the middle. Germline CDR1 SGHTA, CDR2 FQGNSA. In nucleotides, the CDR3 is TGTGCCAGCGAACGGGTCGCCGACCCGGAGGGCAATCAGCCCCAGCATTTT. Translation gives CASERVADPEGNQPQHF.

This clonotype occurred many times. V is TRBV5-1 and J is TRBJ2-3; 7 nucleotides agree with TRBD1. V lost 4 bases to trimming and J lost 1 base; unmatched junction nucleotides: 3. CDR1 SGHRS and CDR2 YFSETQ come from the germline V gene. This CDR3 region has 14 residues. CDR3 protein: CASSPGTGTDTQYF. CDR3 nucleotide sequence: TGCGCCAGCAGCCCCGGGACAGGCACAGATACGCAGTATTTT. Complete variable domain (other parts from reference TRBV5-1 and TRBJ2-3): KAGVTQTPRYLIKTRGQQVTLSCSPISGHRSVSWYQQTPGQGLQFLFEYFSETQRNKGNFPGRFSGRQFSNSRSEMNVSTLELGDSALYLCASSPGTGTDTQYFGPGTRLTVL.

CDR3 sequence reads: CSASAESYEQYV. The CDR3, as DNA: TGCAGTGCTAGCGCTGAGTCCTACGAGCAGTACGTC. This chain links TRBV20-1 with TRBJ2-7; no reliable D call. The CDR3 consists of 12 residues. Germline CDR1 reads DFQATT; CDR2 reads SNEGSKA (reference sequence). V gave up 3 bases and J gave up 1 base, with 7 bases separating them.

The V call is TRBV20-1, the J call TRBJ1-2; TRBD1 might be the D (5 bases). Germline V gene sequence: CDR1 DFQATT, CDR2 SNEGSKA (reference sequence). The CDR3 loop spans 12 amino acids. V was shortened by 3 bases and J by 3 bases, with 8 bases between the two germline ends. CDR3 amino acids: CSASIGDYGYTF. The DNA of the CDR3 is TGCAGTGCTAGTATAGGGGACTATGGCTACACCTTC.

This clonotype has only a few counts. The chain joins TRBV15 to TRBJ1-1, with D perhaps matching TRBD1 (6 bases). Germline V lookup: CDR1 LNHNV, CDR2 YYDKDF (reference sequence). This CDR3 is 17 amino acids long. The V end lost 0 bases, the J end lost 1 base, and 15 bases lay between the germline ends. This CDR3 is CATSRDPKTGRNTEAFF. The CDR3 DNA sequence: TGTGCCACCAGCAGAGACCCAAAGACAGGCCGGAACACTGAAGCTTTCTTT.

This clonotype was recorded a few times. The chain couples TRBV7-2 to TRBJ1-5, with 11 positions matching TRBD1. The CDR3 loop spans 15 amino acids. The germline gives CDR1 SGHTA, CDR2 FQGNSA. V was clipped by 1 base and J by 11 bases; unmatched bases: 7. CDR3 amino acids: CASSLEGTGGRSQHF. DNA of the CDR3: TGTGCCAGCAGCTTAGAAGGGACAGGGGGAAGGTCCCAGCATTTT.

This chain links TRBV13 with TRBJ2-7, with D perhaps TRBD1 or TRBD2 (5 bases each). CDR3 length equals 12 residues. In germline, CDR1 is PRHDT, CDR2 FYEKMQ (reference sequence). The V end lost 2 bases, the J end lost 9 bases, and 11 bases lay between the germline ends. The CDR3 protein is CASSLSEGWQYF. The CDR3 nucleotides are TGTGCCAGCAGCTTATCAGAGGGGTGGCAGTACTTC.

The sample holds a few counts of this clonotype. DNA of the CDR3: TGCGCCAGCAGCCCATGGAACAGGGGGCTGGAGACCCAGTACTTC. This sequence encodes CASSPWNRGLETQYF. V gene TRBV4-1 combines with J gene TRBJ2-5, with 9 positions matching TRBD1. The germline CDR1 and CDR2 sequences are MGHRA and YSYEKL. The V gene end was trimmed by 4 bases and the J gene end by 5 bases; junction bases not matched to a gene: 8. The length of the CDR3 is 15 residues.

This clonotype has just a few counts. The V gene is TRBV29-1, the J gene TRBJ2-3; D unresolved. The V gene's germline CDR1 is SQVTM and CDR2 ANQGSEA. Trimming removed 4 bases from V and 6 bases from J, with 5 bases in between. The CDR3 spans 10 residues. The CDR3 sequence: CSVGDDTQYF. CDR3 nucleotide sequence: TGCAGCGTTGGCGACGATACGCAGTATTTT.

This clonotype was counted a few times. The chain carries TRBV18 and TRBJ1-5; unclear D gene. The germline V gene encodes CDR1 KGHSH and CDR2 LQKENI. The CDR3 contains 13 residues. V shed 4 bases and J shed 4 bases, with 8 bases lying between them. CDR3 DNA: TGTGCCAGCTCACGGGCCGGGAATCAGCCCCAGCATTTT. Translation: CASSRAGNQPQHF.

There are a few counts of this clonotype. This rearrangement joins TRBV6-6 to TRBJ2-1, with D maybe TRBD2 (5 bases). CDR3 length: 13 amino acids. Germline values: CDR1 MNHNY, CDR2 SVGAGI (reference sequence). V lost 8 bases, J lost 3 bases, and 11 bases lay in between. CDR3 coding DNA: TGTGCCAGCGGCGGGCTCTACTACAATGAGCAGTTCTTC. Its protein is CASGGLYYNEQFF.

The V gene is TRBV16, the J gene TRBJ2-7; D is uncertain. The CDR3 extends over 13 amino acids. Germline CDR1 and CDR2: KGHSY and FQNENV. Trimming removed 4 bases at V and 4 bases at J, with 11 bases between. CDR3 sequence: CASSPLFRYEQYF. CDR3 sequence (DNA): TGTGCCAGCAGCCCCTTGTTCCGGTACGAGCAGTACTTC. Drawing the rest from reference TRBV16 and TRBJ2-7, the complete variable domain is GEEVAQTPKHLVRGEGQKAKLYCAPIKGHSYVFWYQQVLKNEFKFLISFQNENVFDETGMPKERFSAKCLPNSPCSLEIQATKLEDSAVYFCASSPLFRYEQYFGPGTRLTVT.

The chain links TRBV20-1 to TRBJ2-1, with TRBD2 matching over 8 bases. The CDR3 runs 13 residues. Germline assignment: CDR1 DFQATT and CDR2 SNEGSKA (reference sequence). Germline trimming cut 5 bases from V and 5 bases from J; bases unmatched to any gene: 5. CDR3 DNA sequence: TGCAGTGCTTTTAGCGGGGACGACAATGAGCAGTTCTTC. Amino acids: CSAFSGDDNEQFF.

This clonotype was seen a few times. The V gene is TRBV6-1, the J gene TRBJ2-3; maybe TRBD2 (5 bases). This CDR3 region has 12 residues. Trimming took 7 bases from V and 6 from J, leaving 11 bases between them. Germline CDR1 is MNHNS and CDR2 is SASEGT. The CDR3 DNA reads as TGTGCCAGCACCCTAGGCGGGGATACGCAGTATTTT. Its protein product is CASTLGGDTQYF.

The chain uses TRBV25-1 and TRBJ1-1; tentatively, D is TRBD1 (5 bases). Trimming stripped 6 bases from V and 4 bases from J, with 15 bases between. The CDR3 length is 14 residues. The germline CDR1 and CDR2 sequences are MGHDK and SYGVNS. The CDR3 spells CASRNQGPSTEAFF. The CDR3, as DNA: TGTGCCAGCAGGAACCAGGGCCCGAGCACTGAAGCTTTCTTT.

This clonotype was counted a few times. This sequence joins TRBV10-3 and TRBJ1-1, with 9 bases aligning to TRBD1. Per the germline V gene, CDR1 is ENHRY and CDR2 is SYGVKD. Trimming removed 3 bases from V and 3 bases from J; junction bases left unmatched: 5. The CDR3 consists of 15 residues. The CDR3, as DNA: TGTGCCATCAGTGACCTCCGGGACAGGGACACTGAAGCTTTCTTT. Translating it yields CAISDLRDRDTEAFF.

The chain recombines TRBV23-1 with TRBJ2-7; the D is unclear. TRBV23-1 is annotated as an ORF whose role is uncertain. With 9 bases removed from V and 3 bases from J, the gap between germline ends came to 6 bases. The CDR3 length is 10 residues. CDR3 sequence: CASGRYEQYV. CDR3 bases: TGCGCCAGTGGCCGCTACGAGCAGTACGTC.

V and J are TRBV6-1 and TRBJ1-5; D may be TRBD1 (5 bases). Trimming pared 3 bases from V and 7 bases from J, leaving 10 bases between. Germline V CDR1 and CDR2: MNHNS, SASEGT. This CDR3 has 13 residues. The CDR3 coding sequence is TGTGCCAGCAGTGACAGGGAGGGACAGCCCCAGCATTTT. Translated, it gives CASSDREGQPQHF.

This chain links TRBV5-6 with TRBJ1-2, with D unclear. CDR1 and CDR2 from the germline V gene are SGHDT and YYEEEE. With 2 bases removed from V and 0 bases from J, the gap between germline ends came to 17 bases. This CDR3 contains 17 residues. The CDR3 loop reads CASSLPGRRVSNYGYTF. CDR3 DNA: TGTGCCAGCAGCTTACCGGGCCGACGGGTGTCTAACTATGGCTACACCTTC.

The V and J genes are TRBV28 and TRBJ1-2; the D gene is possibly TRBD1 (5 bases). The CDR3 is 16 amino acids. V gave up 5 bases and J gave up 4 bases, with 20 bases separating them. Germline V gives CDR1 MDHEN, CDR2 SYDVKM. CDR3: CASSLRWDLKRYGYTF. In DNA form, the CDR3 reads TGTGCCAGCAGTCTAAGGTGGGACCTAAAACGCTATGGCTACACCTTC.

Many counts were recorded for this clonotype. This chain connects TRBV6-6 to TRBJ2-2; 8 bases map to TRBD1. Germline V lookup: CDR1 MNHNY, CDR2 SVGAGI (reference sequence). After removal of 10 bases from V and 2 bases from J, the junction contained 6 bases not matched to a gene. This CDR3 is 14 amino acids long. This CDR3 is CAITGQANTGELFF. The CDR3 nucleotides are TGTGCCATCACGGGACAGGCCAACACCGGGGAGCTGTTTTTT.

The chain couples TRBV5-1 to TRBJ2-1, with unresolved D. The V gene's germline CDR1 is SGHRS and CDR2 YFSETQ. The CDR3 covers 16 residues. The V and J ends lost 0 bases and 2 bases respectively, with 12 bases between them. This CDR3 reads CASSLGGRRAYNEQFF. CDR3 coding DNA: TGCGCCAGCAGCTTGGGAGGCAGACGGGCCTACAATGAGCAGTTCTTC.

This clonotype was seen a handful of times. CDR3 sequence (DNA): TGTGCCAGCAGTTACGGGGTTGGAGAGACCCAGTACTTC. Its translation is CASSYGVGETQYF. This rearrangement joins TRBV6-5 to TRBJ2-5; D is uncertain. This CDR3 contains 13 residues. The V end was cut by 2 bases, the J end by 4 bases, with 8 bases between. Germline V gene lookup returns CDR1 MNHEY and CDR2 SVGAGI.

The chain recombines TRBV28 with TRBJ2-5, with D possibly being TRBD1 or TRBD2 (6 bases each). CDR3 length: 15 amino acids. V was shortened by 10 bases and J by 5 bases, with 23 bases between the two germline ends. Per the germline V gene, CDR1 is MDHEN and CDR2 is SYDVKM. The chain's CDR3 is CATKLGGRVDETQYF. The CDR3 bases are TGTGCCACCAAGTTGGGGGGCAGGGTTGATGAGACCCAGTACTTC. The whole variable domain, remainder taken from reference TRBV28 and TRBJ2-5, is DVKVTQSSRYLVKRTGEKVFLECVQDMDHENMFWYRQDPGLGLRLIYFSYDVKMKEKGDIPEGYSVSREKKERFSLILESASTNQTSMYLCATKLGGRVDETQYFGPGTRLLVL.

A few counts support this clonotype. The chain links TRBV7-2 to TRBJ2-3; 8 positions agree with TRBD2. The V and J ends lost 5 bases and 2 bases, in that order; junction bases with no gene match: 9. CDR3 length equals 16 residues. Germline V gives CDR1 SGHTA, CDR2 FQGNSA. CDR3 loop: CASSPGAAGATDTQYF. The CDR3 bases are TGTGCCAGCAGCCCCGGGGCAGCGGGGGCCACAGATACGCAGTATTTT.

The chain is built from TRBV5-1 and TRBJ2-7; D possibly corresponds to TRBD1 (5 bases). The germline gives CDR1 SGHRS, CDR2 YFSETQ. This CDR3 is built from 12 residues. Trimming cost V 1 base and J 5 bases, with 7 bases left between them. In DNA, the CDR3 is TGCGCCAGCAGCTTGCAGGGCGACGAGCAGTACGTC. Amino acids: CASSLQGDEQYV.

V is TRBV12-3 or TRBV12-4 and J is TRBJ1-1; 8 bases map to TRBD1. The CDR3 spans 17 residues. J was trimmed by 5 bases and V by 0 bases; bases with no gene match: 11. The CDR3 DNA follows: TGTGCCAGCAGTTTAGCGCGGTGGACCCGACAGGGGACTGAAGCTTTCTTT. This gives the protein CASSLARWTRQGTEAFF.